Listed below are T cell receptor beta chains from one sample, sequenced in a study of radiation and T cells in renal cell carcinoma. This table comes from immunoSEQ multiplex PCR, and its TCRdb copy is limited to in-frame clones, with some not included. The sample consists of approximately 110,000 clones, roughly 80% of them appearing once. The input for sequencing was blood, taken from a patient whose treatment included radiotherapy and nephrectomy. The receptors shown here come from a woman in her sixties with renal cell carcinoma. Both conserved end residues are trimmed from each CDR3. The order of the fields is J gene, CDR3 length, V gene, CDR3 protein.

TRBJ2-2	14	TRBV5-6	ASSPGQGANTGELF
TRBJ2-3	12	TRBV5-1	ASSKGLSTDTQY
TRBJ1-4	11	TRBV6-6	ASRTTGAPGLF
TRBJ2-3	11	TRBV5-4	ASHWTGMDTQY
TRBJ1-3	14	TRBV9	ASSGQGTISGNTIY
TRBJ2-7	9	TRBV20-1	SAHDRYEQY
TRBJ2-7	13	TRBV5-8	ASSTRTGPSDEQY
TRBJ1-4	12	TRBV28	ASSLLQGGEKLF
TRBJ2-7	11	TRBV5-4	ASSLVPGYEQY
TRBJ1-3	13	TRBV7-2	ASSFGGASGNTIY
TRBJ2-7	13	TRBV11-3	ASSHTGGRSYEQY
TRBJ2-7	12	TRBV5-1	ASSSRDRGSEQY
TRBJ1-2	11	TRBV6-5	ASSFTTSGGYT
TRBJ1-1	10	TRBV28	ASSLPNTEAF
TRBJ2-5	8	TRBV28	ATWGVTQY
TRBJ2-1	12	TRBV7-8	ASTSGGSYNEQF
TRBJ1-1	11	TRBV28	ASSFRVNTEAF
TRBJ2-3	12	TRBV7-7	ASSLDRGTDTQY
TRBJ2-1	13	TRBV7-9	ASSIGGGAEGEQF
TRBJ1-3	11	TRBV5-1	ASSSGQRNTIY
TRBJ1-1	14	TRBV19	ASSISIGDGGTEAF
TRBJ2-7	13	TRBV6-6	ASTRRTGGSYEQY
TRBJ2-7	15	TRBV11-2	ASSPTLGQAYSYEQY
TRBJ2-5	13	TRBV28	ASSMIPGSGETQY
TRBJ2-5	13	TRBV7-9	ASSSDRGLQETQY
TRBJ2-1	14	TRBV27	ASSRVAGSPYNEQF
-	12	TRBV10-3	AISESSGGYEQY
TRBJ2-2	15	TRBV15	ATSRRSSGVNTGELF
TRBJ1-2	10	TRBV10-3	AISETGTGYT
TRBJ2-1	13	TRBV6-6	ASSYGGSSYNEQF
TRBJ2-1	13	TRBV6-6	ASSRAGGGTNEQF
TRBJ1-1	11	TRBV6-5	ASSYSAHTEAF
TRBJ2-7	13	TRBV5-6	ASSFGQGASYEQY
TRBJ1-1	12	TRBV27	ASRRGSPGAEAF
TRBJ2-5	12	TRBV5-6	ATRDRGRGETQY
TRBJ1-5	10	TRBV28	ASTLTNQPQH